The entry that follows covers one TCR beta chain sequence. As yet, its antigen is unknown. The sample contains more than one DNA sequence encoding this CDR3. This sample stems from a study of cytomegalovirus exposure and HLA in healthy donors. General study points: A list of 150 or so TCR beta chains associated with cytomegalovirus was given.

From germline, CDR1 is SGHDT and CDR2 YYEEEE. Between the trimmed V and J ends, which lost 0 bases and 3 bases, there was a span of 10 bases. The CDR3 totals 14 residues. The donors were members of the validation cohort comprising about 130 subjects, separate from the approximately 670-subject first cohort. Libraries were prepared by immunoSEQ multiplex PCR; TCRdb keeps only in-frame clonotypes and omits some of them. Of 120,000 or so clones in the sample, almost 90% were seen once. The chain links TRBV5-6 to TRBJ2-7; D might be TRBD2 (6 bases). The sequencing input was PBMCs. The sequence came from a man under 40 in good health and CMV-seronegative. CDR3 region: CASSLVAGSYEQYF. CDR3 bases: TGTGCCAGCAGCTTGGTTGCGGGGAGCTACGAGCAGTACTTC.